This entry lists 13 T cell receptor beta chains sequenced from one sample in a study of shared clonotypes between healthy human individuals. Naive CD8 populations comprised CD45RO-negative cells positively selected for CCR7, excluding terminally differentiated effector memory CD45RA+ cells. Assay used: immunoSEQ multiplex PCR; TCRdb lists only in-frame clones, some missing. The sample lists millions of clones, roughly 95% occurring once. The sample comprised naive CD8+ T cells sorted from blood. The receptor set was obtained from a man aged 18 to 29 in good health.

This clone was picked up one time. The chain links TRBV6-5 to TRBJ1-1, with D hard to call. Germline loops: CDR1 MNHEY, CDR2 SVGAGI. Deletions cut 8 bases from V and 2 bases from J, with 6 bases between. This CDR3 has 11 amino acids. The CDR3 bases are TGTGCCAGCTCAGATAACACTGAAGCTTTCTTT. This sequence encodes CASSDNTEAFF.

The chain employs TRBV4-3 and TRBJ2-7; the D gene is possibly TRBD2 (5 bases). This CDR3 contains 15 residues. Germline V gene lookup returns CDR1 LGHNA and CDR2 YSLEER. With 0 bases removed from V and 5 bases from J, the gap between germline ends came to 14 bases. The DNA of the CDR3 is TGCGCCAGCAGCCAAGATCGGGATCGTAGGGACGAGCAGTACTTC. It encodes CASSQDRDRRDEQYF.

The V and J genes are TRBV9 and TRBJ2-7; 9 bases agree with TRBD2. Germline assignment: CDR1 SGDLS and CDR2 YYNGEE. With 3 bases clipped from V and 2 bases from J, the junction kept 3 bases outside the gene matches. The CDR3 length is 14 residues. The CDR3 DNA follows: TGTGCCAGCAGCGATAGCGGGAGTGCCTACGAGCAGTACTTC. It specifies CASSDSGSAYEQYF.

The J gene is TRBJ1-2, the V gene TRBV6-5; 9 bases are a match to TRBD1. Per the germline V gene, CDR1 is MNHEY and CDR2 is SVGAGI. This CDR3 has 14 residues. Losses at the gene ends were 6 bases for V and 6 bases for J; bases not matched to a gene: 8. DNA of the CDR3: TGTGCCAGCAGGTCCGGGACAGGGCTTCATGGCTACACCTTC. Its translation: CASRSGTGLHGYTF.

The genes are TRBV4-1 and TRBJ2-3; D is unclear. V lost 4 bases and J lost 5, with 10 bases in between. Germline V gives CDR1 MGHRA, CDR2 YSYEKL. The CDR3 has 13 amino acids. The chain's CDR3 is CASSPRVRDTQYF. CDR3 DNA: TGCGCCAGCAGCCCTAGGGTGAGAGATACGCAGTATTTT.

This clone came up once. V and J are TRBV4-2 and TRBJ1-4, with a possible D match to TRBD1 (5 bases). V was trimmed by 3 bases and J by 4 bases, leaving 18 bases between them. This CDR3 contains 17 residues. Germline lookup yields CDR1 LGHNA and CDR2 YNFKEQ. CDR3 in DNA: TGTGCCAGCAGCCATCCCGCGGGGGGAACCGATAATGAAAAACTGTTTTTT. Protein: CASSHPAGGTDNEKLFF.

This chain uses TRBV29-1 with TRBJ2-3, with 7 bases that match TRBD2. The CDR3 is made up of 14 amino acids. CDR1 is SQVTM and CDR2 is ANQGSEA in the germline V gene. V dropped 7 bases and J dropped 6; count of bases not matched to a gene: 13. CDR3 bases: TGCAGCGCCCTACCGGCGGGAGAACGGGATACGCAGTATTTT. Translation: CSALPAGERDTQYF.

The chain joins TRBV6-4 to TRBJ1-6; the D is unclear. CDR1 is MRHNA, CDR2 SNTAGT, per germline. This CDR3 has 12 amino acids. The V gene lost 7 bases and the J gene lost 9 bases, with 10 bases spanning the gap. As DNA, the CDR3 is TGTGCCAGCACCCCTGCGCCTTCACCCCTCCACTTT. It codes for CASTPAPSPLHF.

CDR3 coding DNA: TGTGCCAGTAGTATTATACAGGCTTCACCCCTCCACTTT. This gives the protein CASSIIQASPLHF. V is TRBV19 and J is TRBJ1-6; a possible D gene is TRBD1 (5 bases). This CDR3 region has 13 residues. Trimming shortened V by 3 bases and J by 9 bases, and 9 bases separated the two germline ends. Per germline, CDR1 LNHDA and CDR2 SQIVND (reference sequence).

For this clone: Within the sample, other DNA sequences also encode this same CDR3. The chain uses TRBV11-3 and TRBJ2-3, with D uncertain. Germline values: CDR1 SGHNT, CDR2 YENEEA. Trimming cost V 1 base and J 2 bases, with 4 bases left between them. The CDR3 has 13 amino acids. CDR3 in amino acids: CASSLGTTDTQYF. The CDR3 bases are TGTGCCAGCAGCTTAGGAACCACAGATACGCAGTATTTT.

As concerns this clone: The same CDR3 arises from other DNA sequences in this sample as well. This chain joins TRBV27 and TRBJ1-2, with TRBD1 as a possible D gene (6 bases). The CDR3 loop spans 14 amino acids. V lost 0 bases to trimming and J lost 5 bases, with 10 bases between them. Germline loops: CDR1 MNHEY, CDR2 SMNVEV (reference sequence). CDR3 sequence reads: CASSLSQGNYGYTF. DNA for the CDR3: TGTGCCAGCAGTTTATCGCAGGGGAATTATGGCTACACCTTC.

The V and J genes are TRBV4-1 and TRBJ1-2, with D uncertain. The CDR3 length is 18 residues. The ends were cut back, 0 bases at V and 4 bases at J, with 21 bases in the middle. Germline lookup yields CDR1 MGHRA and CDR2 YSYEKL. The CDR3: CASSQDPPEGLGGYGYTF. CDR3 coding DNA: TGCGCCAGCAGCCAAGATCCCCCTGAAGGCCTGGGTGGCTATGGCTACACCTTC.

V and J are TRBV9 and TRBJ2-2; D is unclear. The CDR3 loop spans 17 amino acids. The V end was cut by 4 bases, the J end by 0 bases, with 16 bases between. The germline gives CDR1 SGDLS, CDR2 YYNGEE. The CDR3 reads CASSHPRGGANTGELFF. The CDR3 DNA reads TGTGCCAGCAGCCACCCACGTGGCGGCGCGAACACCGGGGAGCTGTTTTTT.